A single sample gave rise to the 17 T cell receptor beta chains below, sequenced in a study of blood T cell repertoires in COVID-19. TCRdb keeps only in-frame clones here, not all; method: immunoSEQ multiplex PCR. The sample lists more than 65,000 clones, approximately 80% occurring once. The sequenced sample was peripheral blood. Receptors were obtained from a man in his thirties or forties with COVID-19, enrolled during active disease.

The rearrangement joins TRBV19 to TRBJ2-2; a weak D match, TRBD2 (5 bases). CDR3 length equals 14 residues. V lost 5 bases to trimming and J lost 7 bases, with 14 bases between them. The V gene's germline CDR1 is LNHDA and CDR2 SQIVND (reference sequence). CDR3 DNA: TGTGCCAGTAGTTCGGATCGCCGGGGCGGGGAGCTGTTTTTT. Its protein is CASSSDRRGGELFF.

CDR3 amino acids: CASSPRGNTGELFF. The CDR3 DNA reads as TGTGCCAGCAGCCCCAGGGGGAACACCGGGGAGCTGTTTTTT. The chain links TRBV5-5 to TRBJ2-2, with D tentatively TRBD1 (6 bases). Trimming stripped 4 bases from V and 1 base from J, with 8 bases between. The CDR3 loop spans 14 amino acids. Germline V lookup: CDR1 SGHKS, CDR2 YYEKEE (reference sequence).

The gene calls are TRBV7-2 and TRBJ2-1, with TRBD2 identical over 12 bases. CDR3 size: 17 residues. The V segment lost 2 bases and the J segment 12 bases; nucleotides outside the gene matches: 14. Germline V gene lookup returns CDR1 SGHTA and CDR2 FQGNSA. The CDR3 DNA reads as TGTGCCAGCAGCTTATTTTCGGGAGGACTAGCGGGATTGATGCAGTTCTTC. Its protein is CASSLFSGGLAGLMQFF.

CDR3 region: CASGRQPYEQYF. The CDR3 DNA sequence: TGTGCCAGCGGCAGGCAGCCGTACGAGCAGTACTTC. The chain joins TRBV2 to TRBJ2-7; D is uncertain. In germline, CDR1 is SNHLY, CDR2 FYNNEI. V lost 8 bases to trimming and J lost 4 bases, with 12 bases between them. This CDR3 has 12 amino acids.

This clone has just one count. V usage is TRBV7-2 and J usage is TRBJ1-1, with a possible D match to TRBD1 (6 bases). The V gene lost 6 bases and the J gene lost 0 bases, with 8 bases spanning the gap. In germline, CDR1 is SGHTA, CDR2 FQGNSA. The CDR3 has 13 residues. The CDR3 spells CASRQGLNTEAFF. CDR3 nucleotide sequence: TGTGCCAGCAGGCAGGGGTTGAACACTGAAGCTTTCTTT.

The chain carries TRBV20-1 and TRBJ2-7; D remains unclear. Germline CDR1 and CDR2: DFQATT and SNEGSKA (reference sequence). V lost 6 bases and J lost 7, with 10 bases in between. The CDR3 totals 10 residues. CDR3 loop: CSARRDEQYF. CDR3 in DNA: TGCAGTGCCCGCCGAGATGAGCAGTACTTC.

V gene TRBV10-1 combines with J gene TRBJ1-1; perhaps TRBD1 as D (6 bases). Between the trimmed V and J ends, which lost 1 base and 5 bases, there was a span of 11 bases. Per germline, CDR1 WNHNN and CDR2 SYGVQD (reference sequence). The CDR3 has 14 amino acids. The CDR3 nucleotides are TGCGCCAGCAGTGAGTACAGGGAAGGGACTGAAGCTTTCTTT. This encodes CASSEYREGTEAFF.

V usage is TRBV5-1 and J usage is TRBJ1-6; D not certain. The V and J ends lost 4 bases and 0 bases respectively, with 14 bases between them. The CDR3 consists of 17 residues. CDR1 and CDR2 from the germline V gene are SGHRS and YFSETQ. The CDR3, as DNA: TGCGCCAGCAGCCTCATGGGAGTCAGCTCCTATAATTCACCCCTCCACTTT. The encoded protein is CASSLMGVSSYNSPLHF.

The chain joins TRBV11-3 to TRBJ1-5, with D perhaps TRBD1 (5 bases). V was trimmed by 5 bases and J by 6 bases, leaving 17 bases between them. Germline V CDR1 and CDR2: SGHNT, YENEEA. This CDR3 contains 15 residues. The CDR3 is CASSPPQGAGQPQHF. The DNA for the CDR3 is TGTGCCAGCAGCCCCCCCCAGGGAGCGGGTCAGCCCCAGCATTTT.

The chain couples TRBV6-5 to TRBJ1-2; TRBD1 aligns across 9 bases. Germline lookup yields CDR1 MNHEY and CDR2 SVGAGI. J lost 8 bases, V lost 4 bases, and 5 bases had no gene match. This CDR3 is built from 13 residues. The CDR3 DNA sequence: TGTGCCAGCAGTTTCAACAGGGGGCTGGGCTACACCTTC. It is translated as CASSFNRGLGYTF.

This chain links TRBV7-9 with TRBJ1-5; weak D call: TRBD1 (5 bases). The V gene's germline CDR1 is SEHNR and CDR2 FQNEAQ (reference sequence). The CDR3 consists of 14 residues. Trimming stripped 5 bases from V and 2 bases from J, with 10 bases between. The CDR3 spells CASSPGSGNQPQHF. CDR3 nucleotides: TGTGCCAGCAGCCCAGGGTCGGGCAATCAGCCCCAGCATTTT.

In this sample, this clone turned up a few times. The chain uses TRBV5-5 and TRBJ1-2; D not resolved. From germline, CDR1 is SGHKS and CDR2 YYEKEE (reference sequence). The CDR3 length is 15 residues. The ends were cut back, 1 base at V and 4 bases at J, with 14 bases in the middle. The CDR3 nucleotides read TGTGCCAGCAGCTTGTTGGCAGATCGAAGCTATGGCTACACCTTC. This translates into CASSLLADRSYGYTF.

This clone was detected a few times. The chain employs TRBV20-1 and TRBJ1-6; no reliable D call. CDR1 DFQATT and CDR2 SNEGSKA come from the germline V gene (reference sequence). The CDR3 spans 10 residues. Trimming pared 3 bases from V and 14 bases from J, leaving 8 bases between. The chain's CDR3 is CSAREASLHF. The CDR3 coding sequence is TGCAGTGCTAGGGAGGCATCCCTCCACTTT.

This rearrangement joins TRBV10-2 to TRBJ1-2, with unresolved D. Trimming cost V 0 bases and J 6 bases, with 11 bases left between them. This CDR3 has 14 amino acids. Germline-derived CDR1 and CDR2 are WSHSY and SAAADI. The chain's CDR3 is CASSESYSINGYTF. In DNA, the CDR3 is TGCGCCAGCAGTGAGTCCTACTCCATAAATGGCTACACCTTC.

The rearrangement links TRBV11-2 to TRBJ2-1; D remains unclear. CDR1 and CDR2 from the germline V gene are SGHAT and FQNNGV. There are 13 residues in the CDR3. Trimming cost V 1 base and J 9 bases, with 10 bases left between them. The CDR3 here is CASSLGYPGEQFF. CDR3 bases: TGTGCCAGCAGCTTAGGTTACCCAGGTGAGCAGTTCTTC.

The V call is TRBV28, the J call TRBJ1-6; D gene ambiguous. The CDR3 covers 13 residues. Germline V gene sequence: CDR1 MDHEN, CDR2 SYDVKM. V gave up 6 bases and J gave up 13 bases, with 16 bases separating them. CDR3 DNA: TGTGCCAGCAGCCCCCACGAAAAGGAGCCCCTCCACTTT. Translating it yields CASSPHEKEPLHF.

The chain combines TRBV19 with TRBJ2-7, with 9 bases lining up with TRBD1. Trimming at V came to 4 bases and at J to 5 bases, leaving 9 bases not matched to a gene. Per germline, CDR1 LNHDA and CDR2 SQIVND (reference sequence). The CDR3 loop spans 15 amino acids. The CDR3 here is CASSTGQGGKNEQYF. The CDR3 coding sequence is TGTGCCAGTAGTACGGGACAGGGAGGTAAGAACGAGCAGTACTTC.